This record covers a single T cell receptor (beta chain). This CDR3 is 14 amino acids long. The V gene lost 2 bases and the J gene lost 4 bases, with 8 bases spanning the gap. CDR1 is SGHTA and CDR2 is FQGNSA in the germline V gene. This record belongs to a study of cytomegalovirus exposure and HLA in healthy donors. 13 Jbeta primers and 60 Vbeta primers were used for the PCR. The protocol was immunoSEQ multiplex PCR, while the TCRdb copy is restricted to in-frame clones and leaves out a portion. In the table there are 150,000 to 200,000 clones, around three quarters of which are singletons. The sample taken for sequencing was PBMCs. The chain carries TRBV7-2 and TRBJ2-2; D is ambiguous. This sequence originates from a woman aged 25 to 39 in good health and CMV-seropositive. The CDR3 DNA is TGTGCCAGCAGCTTAATTTCGAGCACCGGGGAGCTGTTTTTT. Translated, it gives CASSLISSTGELFF.